Presented here are 19 T cell receptor beta chains from one specimen sequenced in a study of CXCR3-negative and CXCR3-positive naive CD8 T cells. The libraries of TRB cDNA were prepared using 5' RACE with UMI labels. Reanalyzing the 5' RACE reads, TCRdb keeps one entry per CDR3 protein, without DNA. The table lists 75,000 to 100,000 distinct CDR3 sequences. Study observations and caveats: TRB CDR3s of CXCR3-positive naive cells were more hydrophobic than those of CXCR3-negative naive cells.

No antigen is known for these receptors. Sequencing used naive CXCR3+ CD8+ T cells from blood. Sample subset: CD45RO-CCR7+CD27+CD95- naive CD8+ T cells expressing CXCR3 (TNR3+). The receptors originated from a human donor in good health. Some clones in this sample may be carry-over from other donors' samples.

The chain has TRBV7-9 and TRBJ2-1. The CDR3 extends over 15 amino acids. The V gene's germline CDR1 is SEHNR and CDR2 FQNEAQ (reference sequence). The CDR3 is CASSSSVLSYNEQFF. The variable domain in full, completed from reference TRBV7-9 and TRBJ2-1, reads DTGVSQNPRHKITKRGQNVTFRCDPISEHNRLYWYRQTLGQGPEFLTYFQNEAQLEKSRLLSDRFSAERPKGSFSTLEIQRTEQGDSAMYLCASSSSVLSYNEQFFGPGTRLTVL.

The chain carries TRBV5-5 and TRBJ2-1; lacking DNA, the TRBD1 call made by TCRdb goes unchecked. CDR1 and CDR2 (germline): SGHKS, YYEKEE (reference sequence). The CDR3 is 14 residues long. The CDR3 reads CASSFQDRHNEQFF.

This chain's CDR3 is CASSDGTGQAGNTIYF. J is TRBJ1-3 and V is TRBV9; with no DNA, the TCRdb D assignment of TRBD1 cannot be verified. CDR1 SGDLS and CDR2 YYNGEE come from the germline V gene. The CDR3 has 16 amino acids.

V and J are TRBV6-2 or TRBV6-3 and TRBJ2-6; without DNA, the TCRdb call of TRBD1 cannot be checked. The germline gives CDR1 MNHEY, CDR2 SVGEGT. The CDR3 extends over 18 amino acids. The CDR3 region is CASSYLGTGASGANVLTF.

V is TRBV12-3 or TRBV12-4 and J is TRBJ2-2; TCRdb's D gene call, TRBD2, goes unchecked for lack of DNA. The CDR3 extends over 20 amino acids. The CDR3 loop reads CASSSEGGSGRATNTGELFF.

The CDR3 here is CASSPPSEEAFF. V usage is TRBV18 and J usage is TRBJ1-1. This CDR3 is built from 12 residues. Germline loops: CDR1 KGHSH, CDR2 LQKENI.

The chain combines TRBV7-8 with TRBJ2-2. The length of the CDR3 is 14 residues. Germline loops: CDR1 SGHVS, CDR2 FQNEAQ. The CDR3 sequence: CASSLNDGTGELFF.

This chain uses TRBV28 with TRBJ2-7. The CDR3 is 17 residues long. Per germline, CDR1 MDHEN and CDR2 SYDVKM. The chain's CDR3 is CASSFYPRPMYSYEQYF.

The V gene is TRBV6-4, the J gene TRBJ2-1; checking the TCRdb D call of TRBD1 is not possible without DNA. Germline-derived CDR1 and CDR2 are MRHNA and SNTAGT. This CDR3 has 14 residues. The CDR3 sequence is CASSDSPGVNEKFF.

The chain carries TRBV6-2 or TRBV6-3 and TRBJ2-1; without DNA, the TCRdb call of TRBD1 cannot be checked. The germline V gene encodes CDR1 MNHEY and CDR2 SVGEGT. This CDR3 region has 15 residues. CDR3 protein: CASTNPRTDLNEQFF.

The chain recombines TRBV15 with TRBJ1-4. The germline V gene encodes CDR1 LNHNV and CDR2 YYDKDF (reference sequence). The CDR3 has 14 residues. The CDR3 here is CATRGGWEEEKLFF.

The chain uses TRBV7-9 and TRBJ2-7; TCRdb names TRBD1, which stays unverified in the absence of DNA. Germline V gene lookup returns CDR1 SEHNR and CDR2 FQNEAQ (reference sequence). The CDR3 has 14 amino acids. The CDR3 sequence is CASEATGGSYEQYF.

This chain connects TRBV18 to TRBJ2-7. This CDR3 region has 12 residues. Germline loops: CDR1 KGHSH, CDR2 LQKENI. CDR3 residues: CASSPQAYEQYF.

The chain joins TRBV28 to TRBJ1-2. In germline, CDR1 is MDHEN, CDR2 SYDVKM. This CDR3 comprises 14 residues. The CDR3 here is CANRTAGSVYGYTF.

The chain has TRBV2 and TRBJ2-3; TCRdb indicates TRBD1, and absent DNA this call remains unverified. Germline CDR1 and CDR2: SNHLY and FYNNEI. The CDR3 sequence is 16 residues long. The CDR3 reads CARTQIAGASTDTQYF.

The rearrangement joins TRBV20-1 to TRBJ2-7; the TCRdb call, TRBD1, lacks DNA for checking. Germline CDR1 reads DFQATT; CDR2 reads SNEGSKA (reference sequence). The CDR3 spans 15 residues. The CDR3 here is CSATMGERDVYEQYF.

The V gene is TRBV28, the J gene TRBJ1-6; TCRdb picks TRBD1, but there is no DNA to check that call. The germline V gene has CDR1 MDHEN and CDR2 SYDVKM. The CDR3 has 17 residues. The CDR3 sequence: CASSSFRGTGGPNNLHF.

V usage is TRBV28 and J usage is TRBJ1-1; the TCRdb call, TRBD1, lacks DNA for checking. The CDR3 has 16 residues. Germline-derived CDR1 and CDR2 are MDHEN and SYDVKM. CDR3 protein: CASSFSRTALNTEAFF.

The CDR3: CASSPGTPYEQYF. This chain uses TRBV6-2 or TRBV6-3 with TRBJ2-7; as DNA is missing, the TRBD1 call by TCRdb cannot be tested. The CDR3 has 13 amino acids. In germline, CDR1 is MNHEY, CDR2 SVGEGT.